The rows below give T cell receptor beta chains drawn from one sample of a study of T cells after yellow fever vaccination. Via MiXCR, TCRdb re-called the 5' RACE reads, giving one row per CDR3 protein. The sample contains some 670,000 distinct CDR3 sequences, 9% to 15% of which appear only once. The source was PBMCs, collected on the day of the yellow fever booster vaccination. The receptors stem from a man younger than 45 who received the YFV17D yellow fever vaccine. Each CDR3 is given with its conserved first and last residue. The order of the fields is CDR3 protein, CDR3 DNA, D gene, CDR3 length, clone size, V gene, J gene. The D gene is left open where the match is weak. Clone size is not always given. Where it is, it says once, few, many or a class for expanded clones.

CDR3: CAISSRVVDEQFF
DNA: TGTGCCATCAGTTCAAGGGTCGTCGATGAGCAGTTCTTC
D: .
length: 13
size: .
V: TRBV10-3
J: TRBJ2-1

CDR3: CASSQERWLNTEAFF
DNA: TGTGCCAGCAGCCAAGAGAGATGGCTCAACACTGAAGCTTTCTTT
D: .
length: 15
size: few
V: TRBV3-1
J: TRBJ1-1

CDR3: CASSVGVVTEAFF
DNA: TGTGCCAGCAGCGTAGGAGTAGTGACTGAAGCTTTCTTT
D: .
length: 13
size: few
V: TRBV9
J: TRBJ1-1

CDR3: CASSRRWQGGGDTQYF
DNA: TGTGCCAGCAGTCGTCGGTGGCAGGGCGGCGGGGATACGCAGTATTTT
D: .
length: 16
size: few
V: TRBV6-1
J: TRBJ2-3

CDR3: CAWSHAGTSKNQYF
DNA: TGTGCCTGGAGTCATGCAGGGACTAGTAAGAACCAGTACTTC
D: TRBD2
length: 14
size: .
V: TRBV30
J: TRBJ2-5

CDR3: CSAMGLAAGSYNEQFF
DNA: TGCAGTGCTATGGGACTAGCGGCAGGCTCCTACAATGAGCAGTTCTTC
D: TRBD2
length: 16
size: few
V: TRBV20-1
J: TRBJ2-1

CDR3: CASSIAGTSTDTQYF
DNA: TGTGCCAGCAGCATAGCGGGAACTAGCACAGATACGCAGTATTTT
D: TRBD2
length: 15
size: many
V: TRBV7-9
J: TRBJ2-3

CDR3: CSALRVNEQFF
DNA: TGCAGTGCTCTCAGGGTAAATGAGCAGTTCTTC
D: .
length: 11
size: few
V: TRBV20-1
J: TRBJ2-1

CDR3: CASSFFRGEETQYF
DNA: TGTGCCAGCAGCTTCTTCCGGGGGGAAGAGACCCAGTACTTC
D: TRBD2
length: 14
size: .
V: TRBV11-2
J: TRBJ2-5

CDR3: CASSVELADYNEQFF
DNA: TGTGCCAGCAGCGTAGAACTAGCGGACTACAATGAGCAGTTCTTC
D: TRBD2
length: 15
size: few
V: TRBV9
J: TRBJ2-1